Shown below are 16 T cell receptor beta chains from a single sample sequenced in a study of blood T cell repertoires in COVID-19. Clones were sequenced by immunoSEQ multiplex PCR, and TCRdb holds only the in-frame ones, with some missing. In the table there are 15,000 to 20,000 clones, more than 75% of which are singletons. The material sequenced was peripheral blood. The receptors derive from a man between 60 and 75 years old with active COVID-19.

The V and J genes are TRBV3-1 (or the pseudogene TRBV3-2) and TRBJ2-1; TRBD2 matches at 9 bases. CDR3 length equals 15 residues. V dropped 4 bases and J dropped 3; count of bases not matched to a gene: 4. Germline CDR1 LGHDT, CDR2 YNNKEL (reference sequence). CDR3 coding DNA: TGTGCCAGCAGCCTGGGCGGGGGGGGCTACAATGAGCAGTTCTTC. This gives the protein CASSLGGGGYNEQFF.

V gene TRBV19 combines with J gene TRBJ1-6; 9 bases fit TRBD1. The CDR3 is 16 residues long. V was pared by 8 bases and J by 7 bases, with 12 bases of the junction left unmatched. The germline CDR1 and CDR2 sequences are LNHDA and SQIVND (reference sequence). CDR3 protein: CASSRRITGGNSPLHF. The CDR3 nucleotides read TGTGCCAGTTCCCGGAGAATCACAGGGGGCAATTCACCCCTCCACTTT.

The chain has TRBV5-4 and TRBJ2-5, with a weak D call TRBD1 (5 bases). Deletions cut 4 bases from V and 2 bases from J, with 12 bases between. Germline CDR1 SGHNT, CDR2 YYREEE (reference sequence). The length of the CDR3 is 14 residues. Written as DNA, the CDR3 is TGTGCCAGCAGCACCCGGACATTACAAGAGACCCAGTACTTC. Protein sequence: CASSTRTLQETQYF. Together with reference TRBV5-4 and TRBJ2-5, the CDR3 gives the full variable domain: ETGVTQSPTHLIKTRGQQVTLRCSSQSGHNTVSWYQQALGQGPQFIFQYYREEENGRGNFPPRFSGLQFPNYSSELNVNALELDDSALYLCASSTRTLQETQYFGPGTRLLVL.

This clone has a single count. The chain employs TRBV27 and TRBJ2-1; 7 bases line up with TRBD2. The trim removed 6 bases at V and 4 bases at J, leaving 9 bases unmatched. CDR3 length equals 15 residues. The germline gives CDR1 MNHEY, CDR2 SMNVEV (reference sequence). The CDR3 nucleotides are TGTGCCAGCAGCGCTGGGGGGGGAACATACAATGAGCAGTTCTTC. Encoded protein: CASSAGGGTYNEQFF.

A few counts support this clone. This CDR3 reads CASRGQGNQPQHF. CDR3 DNA sequence: TGTGCCAGCAGAGGACAAGGCAATCAGCCCCAGCATTTT. The chain recombines TRBV6-5 with TRBJ1-5, with a tentative D call TRBD1 (5 bases). The ends were cut back, 6 bases at V and 2 bases at J, with 8 bases in the middle. This CDR3 has 13 residues. CDR1 is MNHEY, CDR2 SVGAGI, per germline.

The chain combines TRBV6-2 or TRBV6-3 with TRBJ1-6; D not resolved. Trimming removed 4 bases at V and 10 bases at J, with 11 bases between. The CDR3 extends over 13 amino acids. Germline CDR1 and CDR2: MNHEY and SVGEGT. CDR3 in DNA: TGTGCCAGCAGTTTCGGACTGGAGTCACCCCTCCACTTT. This codes for CASSFGLESPLHF.

The gene calls are TRBV5-1 and TRBJ1-4; 7 bases line up with TRBD1. Germline CDR1 reads SGHRS; CDR2 reads YFSETQ. The V gene end was trimmed by 4 bases and the J gene end by 4 bases; junction bases not matched to a gene: 10. The CDR3 runs 16 residues. CDR3 in DNA: TGCGCCAGCAGCCAACGGGACAGCAGTTATAATGAAAAACTGTTTTTT. This codes for CASSQRDSSYNEKLFF.

This rearrangement joins TRBV14 to TRBJ1-2; D is perhaps TRBD1 (6 bases). The CDR3 covers 14 residues. Between the trimmed V and J ends, which lost 1 base and 7 bases, there was a span of 13 bases. Germline loops: CDR1 SGHDN, CDR2 FVKESK. CDR3 bases: TGTGCCAGCAGCCAAGCCCAGGGGATGGGTGGCTACACCTTC. This gives the protein CASSQAQGMGGYTF.

In this sample, this clone turned up once. The chain couples TRBV7-2 to TRBJ1-2; D perhaps matches TRBD1 (5 bases). V was cut by 5 bases and J by 8 bases, with 24 bases left in between. The CDR3 is 16 residues long. The germline V gene encodes CDR1 SGHTA and CDR2 FQGNSA. CDR3 nucleotides: TGTGCCAGCAGCCAAAACAGGTTCCCGGAGTCCGGGGGCTACACCTTC. Translation gives CASSQNRFPESGGYTF.

The rearrangement links TRBV11-1 to TRBJ2-3, with D possibly TRBD2 on 6 matching bases. The CDR3 is 16 amino acids. Deletions cut 1 base from V and 0 bases from J, with 11 bases between. The germline V gene has CDR1 SGHAT and CDR2 FQDESV (reference sequence). The CDR3 spells CASSLEDYQSTDTQYF. The CDR3 nucleotides read TGTGCCAGCAGCTTAGAGGACTACCAAAGCACAGATACGCAGTATTTT.

The J gene is TRBJ1-5, the V gene TRBV6-5; 9 nucleotides align to TRBD1. This CDR3 is built from 14 residues. Trimming cost V 7 bases and J 6 bases; bases outside gene matches: 7. Per the germline V gene, CDR1 is MNHEY and CDR2 is SVGAGI. The CDR3 sequence is CASTTTGGSQPQHF. The CDR3 DNA is TGTGCCAGCACTACCACAGGGGGCAGTCAGCCCCAGCATTTT.

The chain joins TRBV7-3 to TRBJ1-6, with D possibly being TRBD1 (6 bases). V shed 1 base and J shed 5 bases, with 18 bases lying between them. This CDR3 spans 18 amino acids. CDR1 and CDR2 from the germline V gene are SGHTA and FQGTGA. The CDR3 sequence is CASSLNGGHGADNSPLHF. In DNA form, the CDR3 reads TGTGCCAGCAGCTTAAATGGGGGCCATGGGGCAGATAATTCACCCCTCCACTTT.

The chain carries TRBV4-2 and TRBJ1-2; D might be TRBD1 (5 bases). With 4 bases removed from V and 2 bases from J, the gap between germline ends came to 14 bases. This CDR3 region has 15 residues. The germline V gene has CDR1 LGHNA and CDR2 YNFKEQ. The CDR3 nucleotides are TGTGCCAGCAGCCTAGGCCAGGGTGGGAACTATGGCTACACCTTC. This translates into CASSLGQGGNYGYTF.

This chain uses TRBV4-1 with TRBJ1-4; the D is unclear. Deletions cut 0 bases from V and 7 bases from J, with 15 bases between. The CDR3 loop spans 16 amino acids. Germline loops: CDR1 MGHRA, CDR2 YSYEKL. CDR3 DNA sequence: TGCGCCAGCAGCCAAGAGGGCACGGGGTCGGCTGAAAAACTGTTTTTT. Translation: CASSQEGTGSAEKLFF.

The V gene is TRBV3-1 (or the pseudogene TRBV3-2), the J gene TRBJ1-1; D uncertain. This CDR3 has 15 residues. Trimming stripped 1 base from V and 1 base from J, with 10 bases between. Germline-derived CDR1 and CDR2 are LGHDT and YNNKEL (reference sequence). The CDR3 protein is CASSQALHSNTEAFF. Written as DNA, the CDR3 is TGTGCCAGCAGCCAAGCGTTACATTCGAACACTGAAGCTTTCTTT.

This CDR3 reads CSAAGTLGEKLFF. In DNA, the CDR3 is TGCAGCGCAGCCGGGACACTCGGGGAAAAACTGTTTTTT. This sequence joins TRBV29-1 and TRBJ1-4; the D gene is possibly TRBD1 (6 bases). Trimming left V 7 bases short and J 8 bases short, with 17 bases between. The CDR3 loop spans 13 amino acids. CDR1 is SQVTM, CDR2 ANQGSEA, per germline.